A selection of T cell receptor beta chains follows, all from one sample in a study of spatial heterogeneity in lung cancer. TCRdb ran MiXCR on the 5' RACE reads and lists one entry per CDR3 protein. The table lists over 3,000 distinct CDR3 sequences, 8% of them singletons, with 11% in the top ten. The sequenced sample was lung tumor tissue, obtained at surgery. The receptors were sampled from a male donor with early-stage non-small cell lung cancer. Each CDR3 is given with its conserved first and last residue. The D gene is left open where the match is weak. Clone sizes are given selectively: once, few, many, or a class where the clone is expanded.

V: TRBV28; D: .; size: medium-sized; J: TRBJ2-5; DNA: TGTGCCAGCAGCGGGCCTGCCCAAGAGACCCAGTACTTC; CDR3: CASSGPAQETQYF
V: TRBV29-1; D: TRBD2; size: many; J: TRBJ2-5; DNA: TGCAGCGTTCCGCTAGCGGGAGGGCAAGAGACCCAGTACTTC; CDR3: CSVPLAGGQETQYF
V: TRBV19; D: .; size: medium-sized; J: TRBJ2-7; DNA: TGTGCCAGTAGAGGAGGAACCTACGAGCAGTACTTC; CDR3: CASRGGTYEQYF
V: TRBV24-1; D: .; size: many; J: TRBJ2-3; DNA: TGTGCCACCAGTGGCGGAGATACGCAGTATTTT; CDR3: CATSGGDTQYF
V: TRBV20-1; D: TRBD1; size: medium-sized; J: TRBJ1-2; DNA: TGCAGTGCTAGAGATCAGGGGACAGATGGCTACACCTTC; CDR3: CSARDQGTDGYTF
V: TRBV12-3/TRBV12-4; D: TRBD1; size: large; J: TRBJ2-7; DNA: TGTGCCAGCAGTCGTACAGGGGTCTACGAGCAGTACTTC; CDR3: CASSRTGVYEQYF
V: TRBV14; D: .; size: medium-sized; J: TRBJ1-1; DNA: TGTGCCAGCAGCCAAGGTTGGATCACTGAAGCTTTCTTT; CDR3: CASSQGWITEAFF
V: TRBV6-2/TRBV6-3; D: .; size: .; J: TRBJ2-3; DNA: TGTGCCAGCAGTTACGGCAGAGCCACAGATACGCAGTATTTT; CDR3: CASSYGRATDTQYF
V: TRBV29-1; D: TRBD2; size: medium-sized; J: TRBJ2-1; DNA: TGCAGCGCCTGGACTAGCGGGAGGAGGAATGAGCAGTTCTTC; CDR3: CSAWTSGRRNEQFF
V: TRBV20-1; D: .; size: medium-sized; J: TRBJ1-2; DNA: TGCAGTGCTAGAGATCGAAATGGAAATAACTATGGCTACACCTTC; CDR3: CSARDRNGNNYGYTF
V: TRBV6-2/TRBV6-3; D: .; size: many; J: TRBJ1-5; DNA: TGTGCCAGCAAAAGGGGCCTAAATCAGCCCCAGCATTTT; CDR3: CASKRGLNQPQHF
V: TRBV7-9; D: .; size: medium-sized; J: TRBJ1-5; DNA: TGTGCCAGCAGCTTAGGCAGCACCGGCAATCAGCCCCAGCATTTT; CDR3: CASSLGSTGNQPQHF
V: TRBV6-6; D: .; size: medium-sized; J: TRBJ1-4; DNA: TGTGCCAGCAGTTACTCGACGGAAAAACTGTTTTTT; CDR3: CASSYSTEKLFF
V: TRBV6-6; D: TRBD2; size: medium-sized; J: TRBJ2-7; DNA: TGTGCCAGCAAAAATATAGCGGGAGTGTACGAGCAGTACTTC; CDR3: CASKNIAGVYEQYF
V: TRBV5-1; D: TRBD1; size: medium-sized; J: TRBJ2-7; DNA: TGCGCCAGCAGCTCGGACAGGTCCCGAAGGGAGCAGTACTTC; CDR3: CASSSDRSRREQYF
V: TRBV5-1; D: .; size: once; J: TRBJ2-1; DNA: TGCGCCAGCAGTCGCGCGACGTCCACTGAGCAGTTCTTC; CDR3: CASSRATSTEQFF
V: TRBV6-5; D: TRBD1; size: medium-sized; J: TRBJ1-2; DNA: TGTGCCAGCAGTTGGCAAGACAGGGGGCACGGCTACACCTTC; CDR3: CASSWQDRGHGYTF
V: TRBV19; D: .; size: medium-sized; J: TRBJ2-2; DNA: TGTGCCAGTAGGCCATTCCATGACTCTGGGAGGACCGGGGAGCTGTTTTTT; CDR3: CASRPFHDSGRTGELFF
V: TRBV18; D: TRBD2; size: medium-sized; J: TRBJ2-2; DNA: TGTGCCAGCTCACCAAGATTCCTAGCGGGGGCCACCACCGGGGAGCTGTTTTTT; CDR3: CASSPRFLAGATTGELFF
V: TRBV20-1; D: TRBD1; size: medium-sized; J: TRBJ1-1; DNA: TGCAGTGCTAGAGATCTGTACGGACAGGGAGGGGGTAACACTGAAGCTTTCTTT; CDR3: CSARDLYGQGGGNTEAFF
V: TRBV20-1; D: TRBD2; size: medium-sized; J: TRBJ2-5; DNA: TGCAGTGCTAGAGATTGGCGGGGGGGCGGTGAGACCCAGTACTTC; CDR3: CSARDWRGGGETQYF
V: TRBV15; D: .; size: many; J: TRBJ1-5; DNA: TGTGCCACCAGCCGGCGGGGATCCGGTCAGCCCCAGCATTTT; CDR3: CATSRRGSGQPQHF
V: TRBV4-1; D: .; size: medium-sized; J: TRBJ1-5; DNA: TGCGCCAGCAGCCAAGGGAAGACCTATAGCAATCAGCCCCAGCATTTT; CDR3: CASSQGKTYSNQPQHF
V: TRBV30; D: .; size: .; J: TRBJ1-1; DNA: TGTGCCTGGAGTGCCGGTGGTTACTACACTGAAGCTTTCTTT; CDR3: CAWSAGGYYTEAFF
V: TRBV19; D: TRBD1; size: many; J: TRBJ2-2; DNA: TGTGCCAGTAGTCCGGCGGGACAGGGTAGCGGGGAGCTGTTTTTT; CDR3: CASSPAGQGSGELFF
V: TRBV7-6; D: .; size: .; J: TRBJ2-5; DNA: TGTGTCAGCAGCAAAGGGTCGGGACAAATCCAAGAGACCCAGTACTTC; CDR3: CVSSKGSGQIQETQYF
V: TRBV2; D: .; size: medium-sized; J: TRBJ1-2; DNA: TGTGCCAGCAGTGTGGTGACAGGTCTCAGTGGCTACACCTTC; CDR3: CASSVVTGLSGYTF
V: TRBV28; D: TRBD2; size: medium-sized; J: TRBJ2-1; DNA: TGTGCCAGCAGGCTTTCCGGGAGGGCCGGTGAGCAGTTCTTC; CDR3: CASRLSGRAGEQFF
V: TRBV11-1; D: .; size: many; J: TRBJ1-5; DNA: TGTGCCAGCAGTTTGGGTGAGCCCCAGCATTTT; CDR3: CASSLGEPQHF
V: TRBV20-1; D: .; size: medium-sized; J: TRBJ1-1; DNA: TGCAGTGCTAGACAGGGTGCGAACACTGAAGCTTTCTTT; CDR3: CSARQGANTEAFF
V: TRBV7-2; D: TRBD1; size: medium-sized; J: TRBJ1-5; DNA: TGTGCCAGCAGCTTACTGGCAGGGGGTTGGCAGCCCCAGCATTTT; CDR3: CASSLLAGGWQPQHF
V: TRBV5-1; D: .; size: medium-sized; J: TRBJ2-1; DNA: TGCGCCAGCAGCTTGGGGACATTCGGGGAGCAGTTCTTC; CDR3: CASSLGTFGEQFF
V: TRBV19; D: .; size: many; J: TRBJ2-7; DNA: TGTGCCAGTAGCCGGGAAGTAGGTCGGTCCTACGAGCAGTACTTC; CDR3: CASSREVGRSYEQYF
V: TRBV2; D: .; size: medium-sized; J: TRBJ1-5; DNA: TGTGCCAGCAGAGCAGGGGCCGGAGGTCAGCCCCAGCATTTT; CDR3: CASRAGAGGQPQHF
V: TRBV27; D: TRBD1; size: medium-sized; J: TRBJ1-2; DNA: TGTGCCAGCAGACCCCAGGGCAGGGGGCTGAACTATGGCTACACCTTC; CDR3: CASRPQGRGLNYGYTF
V: TRBV7-8; D: .; size: medium-sized; J: TRBJ2-1; DNA: TGTGCAACCCGGAGGGAACGAGATGGCCTGAGCAATGAGCAGTTCTTC; CDR3: CATRRERDGLSNEQFF
V: TRBV20-1; D: .; size: .; J: TRBJ2-1; DNA: TGCAGTGCTAGAGTGTCGTCCCCCGGTTCCTACAATGAGCAGTTCTTC; CDR3: CSARVSSPGSYNEQFF
V: TRBV6-6; D: TRBD1; size: medium-sized; J: TRBJ1-5; DNA: TGTGCCAGCAGCAAGACAGGGGGCGGGCAGCCCCAGCATTTT; CDR3: CASSKTGGGQPQHF
V: TRBV28; D: .; size: many; J: TRBJ2-7; DNA: TGTGCCAGCTCAAATCGGGAGTTTTCCTACGAGCAGTACTTC; CDR3: CASSNREFSYEQYF
V: TRBV2; D: .; size: medium-sized; J: TRBJ1-3; DNA: TGTGCCAGGACAGGAGGGAGCTCTGGAAACACCATATATTTT; CDR3: CARTGGSSGNTIYF
V: TRBV5-8; D: .; size: medium-sized; J: TRBJ2-1; DNA: TGTGCCAGCACCGTAGGGTACAATGAGCAGTTCTTC; CDR3: CASTVGYNEQFF
V: TRBV7-9; D: TRBD2; size: large; J: TRBJ2-3; DNA: TGTGCCAGCAGCTTAGGGGGAGGGATTTCCTACACAGATACGCAGTATTTT; CDR3: CASSLGGGISYTDTQYF
V: TRBV5-1; D: .; size: many; J: TRBJ1-2; DNA: TGCGCCAGCAGCTTGAGCAGGGATCCCAGCTATGGCTACACCTTC; CDR3: CASSLSRDPSYGYTF
V: TRBV6-1; D: .; size: medium-sized; J: TRBJ1-6; DNA: TGTGCCAGCAGTGAAGACGCACAATCTTTTAGGTCACCCCTCCACTTT; CDR3: CASSEDAQSFRSPLHF
V: TRBV4-3; D: TRBD2; size: .; J: TRBJ2-4; DNA: TGCGCCAGCAGTCCCGGGACTAGCGGAATTCAGTACTTC; CDR3: CASSPGTSGIQYF
V: TRBV20-1; D: .; size: many; J: TRBJ2-2; DNA: TGCAGTGCTAGAGACGACGGGGAGCTGTTTTTT; CDR3: CSARDDGELFF
V: TRBV28; D: .; size: .; J: TRBJ2-5; DNA: TGTGCCAGAACACCAGGGACCCAGTACTTC; CDR3: CARTPGTQYF
V: TRBV7-3; D: TRBD1; size: medium-sized; J: TRBJ1-1; DNA: TGTGCCAGCAGCCCGGCAGGGGGGGTCACTGAAGCTTTCTTT; CDR3: CASSPAGGVTEAFF
V: TRBV27; D: .; size: large; J: TRBJ2-5; DNA: TGTGCCAGCAGTCCGGGGCAGTACCAAGAGACCCAGTACTTC; CDR3: CASSPGQYQETQYF
V: TRBV15; D: .; size: few; J: TRBJ2-2; DNA: TGTGCCACCAGCAGGTCTAAGGGCACCGGGGAGCTGTTTTTT; CDR3: CATSRSKGTGELFF
V: TRBV10-2; D: .; size: medium-sized; J: TRBJ1-1; DNA: TGCGCCAGCAGCCCCCAGAGATTCACTGAAGCTTTCTTT; CDR3: CASSPQRFTEAFF
V: TRBV6-2/TRBV6-3; D: .; size: .; J: TRBJ2-4; DNA: TGTGCCAGCAGTTACTCGTTCGTGGGAGGAGCCAAAAACATTCAGTACTTC; CDR3: CASSYSFVGGAKNIQYF
V: TRBV7-9; D: TRBD1; size: medium-sized; J: TRBJ1-1; DNA: TGTGCCAGCAGCTCGCCCCACCGGGACAGGAGGAACACTGAAGCTTTCTTT; CDR3: CASSSPHRDRRNTEAFF
V: TRBV20-1; D: .; size: medium-sized; J: TRBJ1-2; DNA: TGCAGTGCTAGGGACCTAGGCTATGGCTACACCTTC; CDR3: CSARDLGYGYTF
V: TRBV5-1; D: .; size: .; J: TRBJ2-2; DNA: TGCGCCAGCAGCCAACCCCGGGACGGAAGGACCGGGGAGCTGTTTTTT; CDR3: CASSQPRDGRTGELFF
V: TRBV20-1; D: .; size: medium-sized; J: TRBJ2-1; DNA: TGCAGTGCTAGAGTTGGGACCTTATTTAATGAGCAGTTCTTC; CDR3: CSARVGTLFNEQFF